This T cell receptor beta chain was sequenced during a study of T cell repertoires in cytomegalovirus infection. Concerning this clonotype: Its cognate antigen is unknown.

Whole-study results and caveats: Using cumulative public TCR beta family frequency, the authors identified those who carried CMV together with the relevant HLA.

TCRdb reanalysed the reads using MiXCR and keeps one entry per CDR3 protein. The repertoire holds 740,000 or so distinct CDR3 sequences, with approximately 34% as singletons. The V segment lost 7 bases and the J segment 4 bases; nucleotides outside the gene matches: 5. Germline V gene lookup returns CDR1 MDHEN and CDR2 SYDVKM. The length of the CDR3 is 14 residues. Sequencing was carried out using PBMCs. The gene calls are TRBV28 and TRBJ2-3; 10 bases agree with TRBD1. The receptor's source is a human donor in good health (CMV status not recorded). Some clones in this sample may be carry-over from other donors' samples. CDR3: CASMATGGSDTQYF. The CDR3 DNA sequence: TGTGCCAGCATGGCGACAGGGGGCTCAGATACGCAGTATTTT. Full variable domain (rest looked up from reference TRBV28 and TRBJ2-3): DVKVTQSSRYLVKRTGEKVFLECVQDMDHENMFWYRQDPGLGLRLIYFSYDVKMKEKGDIPEGYSVSREKKERFSLILESASTNQTSMYLCASMATGGSDTQYFGPGTRLTVL.